This T cell receptor beta chain was sequenced for a study of neoadjuvant anti-PD-1 for oral cavity cancer. This clone has only a few counts. Generated by immunoSEQ multiplex PCR, the TCRdb table keeps only in-frame clones and is missing some. The data show approximately 15,000 clones, 35% to 40% seen once. The time point denotes: after neoadjuvant nivolumab, at surgical resection. This TCR came from a person between 35 and 79 years old with oral cavity squamous cell carcinoma. The sequences come from tumor tissue, collected after nivolumab (anti-PD-1) treatment.

Here the CDR3 DNA reads TGTGCCAGCAGTTACGCAGCCGAGTGGGGTCAGCCCCAGCATTTT. Amino acids: CASSYAAEWGQPQHF. This chain uses TRBV6-6 with TRBJ1-5; D remains ambiguous. The CDR3 is 15 amino acids. Per germline, CDR1 MNHNY and CDR2 SVGAGI (reference sequence). With 2 bases removed from V and 6 bases from J, the gap between germline ends came to 14 bases.